The rows below give T cell receptor beta chains drawn from one sample of a study of T cells in Graves' hyperthyroidism and ophthalmopathy. TCRdb called the multiplex PCR reads again in MiXCR, with one record for every CDR3 protein. The data contain approximately 410,000 distinct CDR3 sequences, approximately 15% of them singletons. Source material: blood. Every receptor here comes from a man younger than 30 with Graves' ophthalmopathy. The conserved cysteine and the conserved F or W are not part of the CDR3 here. Each record gives: J gene, V gene, CDR3 protein.

TRBJ2-5 | TRBV5-1 | ASSSGQGETQY
TRBJ1-2 | TRBV5-6 | ASSPRTRGGYT
TRBJ2-1 | TRBV18 | ASSPRGNYNEQF
TRBJ1-1 | TRBV27 | ASSFWSSNTEAF
TRBJ2-4 | TRBV3-1 | ASSQRGTVLAKNIQY
TRBJ2-1 | TRBV20-1 | SARSSGGSGNEQF
TRBJ2-3 | TRBV5-1 | ASRVAGGTDTQY
TRBJ2-5 | TRBV20-1 | SASAGGAETQY
TRBJ2-1 | TRBV9 | ASSSLGSYNEQF
TRBJ2-7 | TRBV7-2 | ASSLVEVYEQY
TRBJ1-1 | TRBV24-1 | ATSPGEGNTEAF
TRBJ1-2 | TRBV24-1 | ATSADRGGGYT
TRBJ2-7 | TRBV3-1 | ASQREGLHEQY
TRBJ2-7 | TRBV30 | AWSVSGRGRFSSYEQY
TRBJ2-1 | TRBV27 | ASSLSSSGNYNEQF
TRBJ1-5 | TRBV4-1 | ASSQQGQGAFQPQH
TRBJ1-2 | TRBV6-5 | ASSYSRINYGYT
TRBJ2-7 | TRBV20-1 | SAVRGEGPHY
TRBJ2-1 | TRBV19 | ASNTYSGGPVPNEQF
TRBJ2-1 | TRBV6-5 | ASSFHFRDSGTSGSSYNEQF
TRBJ2-7 | TRBV5-1 | ASSLEGTNFYEQY
TRBJ1-2 | TRBV10-3 | AISVFPGTGGTNGYT
TRBJ2-5 | TRBV14 | ASRQGGEPETQY
TRBJ1-5 | TRBV5-5 | ASSQKASSNQPQH
TRBJ2-7 | TRBV7-2 | ASSSRDRAYEQY
TRBJ2-1 | TRBV7-3 | ASSPGTSGSEQF
TRBJ2-7 | TRBV5-1 | ASRWVSSYEQY
TRBJ2-1 | TRBV7-9 | ASIYLAEYNEQF
TRBJ2-7 | TRBV7-8 | ASSSGQGGLNEQY
TRBJ2-1 | TRBV20-1 | SATLPLASLYEQF
TRBJ2-3 | TRBV5-1 | ASSLSSVGLAGIDTQY
TRBJ2-1 | TRBV7-8 | ASSADRGSYNEQF
TRBJ1-1 | TRBV10-3 | AISEFTLGSEAF
TRBJ2-7 | TRBV7-9 | ASRGGASSYEQY
TRBJ2-1 | TRBV6-2/TRBV6-3 | ASSGGLGYNEQF
TRBJ1-1 | TRBV7-9 | ASSLSSGWAF
TRBJ2-1 | TRBV5-6 | ASSLYGLYNEQF
TRBJ1-4 | TRBV27 | ASSFQGGEKLF
TRBJ2-7 | TRBV20-1 | SARVFGVSGEQY
TRBJ1-1 | TRBV2 | ASSVPSRGTEAF
TRBJ2-1 | TRBV6-1 | ASSDLQGWDNEQF
TRBJ2-3 | TRBV12-3/TRBV12-4 | ASSLVPGGSTDTQY